This T cell receptor (beta chain) was sequenced for a study of T-cell memory formation after mild COVID-19. Study outcomes and limitations: Day 15 to 85 contracting clones showed balanced CD4/CD8; day 15 to 37 expanders favored CD4+.

MiXCR, applied by TCRdb to the 5' RACE reads, yields one record per CDR3 protein. The sample shows some 29,000 distinct CDR3 sequences, 16% of them seen only once. Concerning this clonotype: Its cognate antigen is unknown.

Input material: PBMCs or a T cell subset sorted from them (not recorded which). The source is an adult who had mild COVID-19 (a few samples of this study predate the infection). Cell type and time point are not known.

CDR3 sequence: CASSPRTSGTYNEQFF. Written as DNA, the CDR3 is TGTGCCAGCAGTCCCCGGACTAGCGGGACTTACAATGAGCAGTTCTTC. The chain is built from TRBV12-3 or TRBV12-4 and TRBJ2-1; 12 bases map to TRBD2. The trim removed 5 bases at V and 4 bases at J, leaving 6 bases unmatched. The CDR3 length is 16 residues.